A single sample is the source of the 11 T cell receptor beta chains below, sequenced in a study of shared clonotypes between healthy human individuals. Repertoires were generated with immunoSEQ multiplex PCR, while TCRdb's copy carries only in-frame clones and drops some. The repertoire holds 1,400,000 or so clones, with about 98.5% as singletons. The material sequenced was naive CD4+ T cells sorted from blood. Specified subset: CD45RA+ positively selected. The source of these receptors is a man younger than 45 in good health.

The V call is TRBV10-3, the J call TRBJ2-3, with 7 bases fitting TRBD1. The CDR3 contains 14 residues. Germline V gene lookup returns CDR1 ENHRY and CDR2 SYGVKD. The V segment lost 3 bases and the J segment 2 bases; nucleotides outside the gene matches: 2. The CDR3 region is CAISDRGITDTQYF. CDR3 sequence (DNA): TGTGCCATCAGTGACAGGGGGATCACAGATACGCAGTATTTT.

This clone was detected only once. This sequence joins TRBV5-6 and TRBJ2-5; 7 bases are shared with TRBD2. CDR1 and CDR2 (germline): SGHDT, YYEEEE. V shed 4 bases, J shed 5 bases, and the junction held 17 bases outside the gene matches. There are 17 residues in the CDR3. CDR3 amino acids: CASSTDVRAGVWETQYF. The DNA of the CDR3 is TGTGCCAGCAGCACGGATGTTAGGGCGGGAGTATGGGAGACCCAGTACTTC.

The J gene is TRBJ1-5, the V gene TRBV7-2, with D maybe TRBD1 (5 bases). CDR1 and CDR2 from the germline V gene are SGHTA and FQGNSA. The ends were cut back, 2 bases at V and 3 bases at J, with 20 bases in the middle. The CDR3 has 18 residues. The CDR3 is CASSLRGADSIDNQPQHF. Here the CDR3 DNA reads TGTGCCAGCAGCTTAAGGGGTGCCGACAGTATTGACAATCAGCCCCAGCATTTT.

The CDR3 sequence is CATSSPQLRTQYF. DNA for the CDR3: TGTGCCACCAGCTCACCCCAGTTGAGGACCCAGTACTTC. The chain links TRBV15 to TRBJ2-5; D is unresolved. This CDR3 is built from 13 residues. CDR1 and CDR2 (germline): LNHNV, YYDKDF (reference sequence). Trimming pared 5 bases from V and 7 bases from J, leaving 14 bases between. The full variable domain, in which reference TRBV15 and TRBJ2-5 provide the parts outside the CDR3, is DAMVIQNPRYQVTQFGKPVTLSCSQTLNHNVMYWYQQKSSQAPKLLFHYYDKDFNNEADTPDNFQSRRPNTSFCFLDIRSPGLGDTAMYLCATSSPQLRTQYFGPGTRLLVL.

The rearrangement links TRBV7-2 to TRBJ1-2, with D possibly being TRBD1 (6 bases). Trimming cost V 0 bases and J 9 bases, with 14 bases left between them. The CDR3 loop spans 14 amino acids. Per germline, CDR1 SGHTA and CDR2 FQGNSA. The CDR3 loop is CASSLATGKGSYTF. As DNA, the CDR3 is TGTGCCAGCAGCTTAGCAACAGGGAAGGGAAGCTACACCTTC.

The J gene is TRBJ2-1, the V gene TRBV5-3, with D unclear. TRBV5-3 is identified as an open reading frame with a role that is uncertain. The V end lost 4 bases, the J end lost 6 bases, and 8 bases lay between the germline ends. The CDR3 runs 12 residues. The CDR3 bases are TGTGCCAGAAGCCCTTGTCTCAATGAGCAGTTCTTC. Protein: CARSPCLNEQFF.

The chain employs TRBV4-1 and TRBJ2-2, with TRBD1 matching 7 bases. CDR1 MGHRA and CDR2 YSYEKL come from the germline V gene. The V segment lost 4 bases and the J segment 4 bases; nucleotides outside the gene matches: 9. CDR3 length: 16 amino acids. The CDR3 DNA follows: TGCGCCAGCAGCCTAGAGGACAGGCCCATCACCGGGGAGCTGTTTTTT. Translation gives CASSLEDRPITGELFF.

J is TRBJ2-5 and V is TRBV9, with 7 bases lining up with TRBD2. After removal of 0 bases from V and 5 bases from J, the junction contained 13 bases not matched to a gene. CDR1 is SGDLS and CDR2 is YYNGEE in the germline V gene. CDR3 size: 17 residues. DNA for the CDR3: TGTGCCAGCAGCGTAGGTCCTAGCGGTCACCATGGGGAGACCCAGTACTTC. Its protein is CASSVGPSGHHGETQYF. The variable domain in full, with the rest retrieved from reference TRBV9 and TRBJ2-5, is DSGVTQTPKHLITATGQRVTLRCSPRSGDLSVYWYQQSLDQGLQFLIQYYNGEERAKGNILERFSAQQFPDLHSELNLSSLELGDSALYFCASSVGPSGHHGETQYFGPGTRLLVL.

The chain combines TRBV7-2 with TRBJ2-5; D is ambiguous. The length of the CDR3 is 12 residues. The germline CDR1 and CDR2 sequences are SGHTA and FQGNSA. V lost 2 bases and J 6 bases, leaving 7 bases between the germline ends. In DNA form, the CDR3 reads TGTGCCAGCAGCTTAAATCGACAGACCCAGTACTTC. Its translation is CASSLNRQTQYF.

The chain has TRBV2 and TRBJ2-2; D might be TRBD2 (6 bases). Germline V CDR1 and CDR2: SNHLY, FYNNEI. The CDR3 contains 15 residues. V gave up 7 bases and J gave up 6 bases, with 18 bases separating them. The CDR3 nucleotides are TGTGCCAGCAACGTTGGGGAGACGGGGGCCGGGGAGCTGTTTTTT. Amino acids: CASNVGETGAGELFF.

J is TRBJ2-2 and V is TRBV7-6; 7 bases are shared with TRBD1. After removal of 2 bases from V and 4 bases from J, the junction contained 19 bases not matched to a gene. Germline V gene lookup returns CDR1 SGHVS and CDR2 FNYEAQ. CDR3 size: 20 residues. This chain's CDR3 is CASSLYPSPPEGARTGELFF. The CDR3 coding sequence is TGTGCCAGCAGCTTATATCCCTCCCCCCCTGAGGGGGCGCGCACCGGGGAGCTGTTTTTT. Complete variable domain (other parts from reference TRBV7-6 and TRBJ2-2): GAGVSQSPRYKVTKRGQDVALRCDPISGHVSLYWYRQALGQGPEFLTYFNYEAQQDKSGLPNDRFSAERPEGSISTLTIQRTEQRDSAMYRCASSLYPSPPEGARTGELFFGEGSRLTVL.